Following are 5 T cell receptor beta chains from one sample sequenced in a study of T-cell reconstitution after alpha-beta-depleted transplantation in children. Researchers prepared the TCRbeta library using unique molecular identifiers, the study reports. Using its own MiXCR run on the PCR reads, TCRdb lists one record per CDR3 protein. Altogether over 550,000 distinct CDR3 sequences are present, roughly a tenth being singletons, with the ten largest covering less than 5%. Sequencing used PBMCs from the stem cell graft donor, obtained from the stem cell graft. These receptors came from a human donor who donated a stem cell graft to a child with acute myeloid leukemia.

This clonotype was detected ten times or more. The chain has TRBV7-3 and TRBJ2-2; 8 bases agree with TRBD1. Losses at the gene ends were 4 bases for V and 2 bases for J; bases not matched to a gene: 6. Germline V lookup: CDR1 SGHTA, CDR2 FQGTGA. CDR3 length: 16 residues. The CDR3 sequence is CASSSPGQGNTGELFF. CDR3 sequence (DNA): TGTGCCAGCAGCTCTCCTGGACAGGGTAACACCGGGGAGCTGTTTTTT.

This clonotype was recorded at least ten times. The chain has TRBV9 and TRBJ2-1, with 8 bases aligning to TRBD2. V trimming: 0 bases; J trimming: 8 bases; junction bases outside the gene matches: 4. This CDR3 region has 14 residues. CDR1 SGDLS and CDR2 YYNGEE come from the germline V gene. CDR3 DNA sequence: TGTGCCAGCAGCGTAGCGGGACTAGTCTATGAGCAGTTCTTC. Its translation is CASSVAGLVYEQFF.

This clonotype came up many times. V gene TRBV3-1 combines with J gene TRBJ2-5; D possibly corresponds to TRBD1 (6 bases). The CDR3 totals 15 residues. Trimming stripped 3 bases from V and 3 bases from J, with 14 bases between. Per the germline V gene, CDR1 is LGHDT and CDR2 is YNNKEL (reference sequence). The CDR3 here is CASSHDSGTKETQYF. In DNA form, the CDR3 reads TGTGCCAGCAGCCACGATTCCGGGACAAAAGAGACCCAGTACTTC.

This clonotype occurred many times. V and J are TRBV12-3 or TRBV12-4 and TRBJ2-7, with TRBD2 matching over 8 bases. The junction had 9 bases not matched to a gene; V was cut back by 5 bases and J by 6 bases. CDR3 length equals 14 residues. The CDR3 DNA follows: TGTGCCAGCAGTGACCCCACGGGGGGGAGCGAGCAGTACTTC. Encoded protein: CASSDPTGGSEQYF.

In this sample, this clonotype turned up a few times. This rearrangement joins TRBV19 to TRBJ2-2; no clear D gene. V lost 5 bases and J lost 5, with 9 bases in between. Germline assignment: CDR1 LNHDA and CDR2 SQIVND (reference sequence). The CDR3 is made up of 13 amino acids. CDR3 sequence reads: CASSGYGTGELFF. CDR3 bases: TGTGCCAGTAGTGGCTACGGGACCGGGGAGCTGTTTTTT.